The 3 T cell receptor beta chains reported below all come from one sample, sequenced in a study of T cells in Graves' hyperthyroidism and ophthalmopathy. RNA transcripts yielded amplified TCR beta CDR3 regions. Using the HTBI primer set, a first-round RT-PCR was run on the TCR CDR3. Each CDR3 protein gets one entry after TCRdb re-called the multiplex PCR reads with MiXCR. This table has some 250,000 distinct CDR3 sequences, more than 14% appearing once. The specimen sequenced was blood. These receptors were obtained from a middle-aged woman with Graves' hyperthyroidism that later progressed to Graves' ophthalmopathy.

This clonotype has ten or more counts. Here the CDR3 DNA reads TGTGCCAGCAGCCTCGACAGTGGCAATCAGCCCCAGCATTTT. It codes for CASSLDSGNQPQHF. The rearrangement links TRBV7-8 to TRBJ1-5; D is possibly TRBD1 (5 bases). The ends were cut back, 5 bases at V and 2 bases at J, with 10 bases in the middle. The germline V gene encodes CDR1 SGHVS and CDR2 FQNEAQ. CDR3 length: 14 amino acids.

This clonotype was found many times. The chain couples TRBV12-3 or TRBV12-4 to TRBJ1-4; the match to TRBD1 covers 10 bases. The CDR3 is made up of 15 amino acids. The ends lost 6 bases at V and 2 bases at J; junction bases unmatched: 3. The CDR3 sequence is CASRRTGGTNEKLFF. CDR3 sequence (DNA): TGTGCCAGCAGGAGGACAGGGGGGACTAATGAAAAACTGTTTTTT.

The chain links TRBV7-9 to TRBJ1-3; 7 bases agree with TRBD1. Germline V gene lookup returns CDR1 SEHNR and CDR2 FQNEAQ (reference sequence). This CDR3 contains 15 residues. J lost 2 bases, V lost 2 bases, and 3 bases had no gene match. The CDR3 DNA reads TGTGCCAGCAGCTTAAACAGGGGCCCTGGAAACACCATATATTTT. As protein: CASSLNRGPGNTIYF.